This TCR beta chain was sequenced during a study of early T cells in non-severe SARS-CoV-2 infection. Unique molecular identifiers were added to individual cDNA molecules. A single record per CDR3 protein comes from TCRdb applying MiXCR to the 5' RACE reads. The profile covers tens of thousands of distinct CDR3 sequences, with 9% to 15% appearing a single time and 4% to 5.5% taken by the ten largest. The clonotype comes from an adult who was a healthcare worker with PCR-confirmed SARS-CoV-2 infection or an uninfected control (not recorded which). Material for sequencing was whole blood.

The CDR3 loop reads CASSYRPGGERETQYF. The CDR3 bases are TGTGCCAGCAGTTACCGTCCCGGGGGCGAAAGGGAGACCCAGTACTTC. This sequence joins TRBV6-5 and TRBJ2-5, with D perhaps matching TRBD1 or TRBD2 (6 bases each). The CDR3 runs 16 residues. Germline lookup yields CDR1 MNHEY and CDR2 SVGAGI. The ends were cut back, 2 bases at V and 5 bases at J, with 18 bases in the middle.